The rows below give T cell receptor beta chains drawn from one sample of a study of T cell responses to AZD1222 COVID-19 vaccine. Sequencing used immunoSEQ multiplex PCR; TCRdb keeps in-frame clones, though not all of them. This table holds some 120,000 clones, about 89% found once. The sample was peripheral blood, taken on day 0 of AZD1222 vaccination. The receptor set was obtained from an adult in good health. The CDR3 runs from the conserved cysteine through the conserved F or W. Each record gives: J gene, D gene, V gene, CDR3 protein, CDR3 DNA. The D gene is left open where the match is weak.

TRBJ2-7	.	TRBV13	CASSTLGGEQYF	TGTGCCAGCAGCACCCTGGGGGGCGAGCAGTACTTC
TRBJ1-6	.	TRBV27	CASRYYDRDNSPLHF	TGTGCCAGCAGGTACTACGACAGAGACAATTCACCCCTCCACTTT
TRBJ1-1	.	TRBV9	CASSVGAGSEAFF	TGTGCCAGCAGCGTAGGGGCAGGCAGCGAGGCTTTCTTT
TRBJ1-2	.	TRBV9	CASSVEGTPQGYGYTF	TGTGCCAGCAGCGTAGAAGGGACTCCTCAAGGTTACGGCTACACCTTC
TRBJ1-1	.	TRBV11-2	CATYELGYYTEAFF	TGTGCCACCTACGAACTGGGATATTACACTGAAGCTTTCTTT
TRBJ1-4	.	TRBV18	CASSPRDEKLFF	TGTGCCAGCTCACCAAGGGACGAAAAACTGTTTTTT
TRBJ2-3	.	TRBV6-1	CASSDRGFTDTQYF	TGTGCCAGCAGTGACAGGGGATTCACAGATACGCAGTATTTT
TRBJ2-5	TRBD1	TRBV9	CASSSRTGFGETQYF	TGTGCCAGCAGCTCCCGGACAGGGTTTGGGGAGACCCAGTACTTC
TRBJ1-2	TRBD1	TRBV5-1	CASSLGGDRGHGYTF	TGCGCCAGCAGCTTGGGTGGGGACAGGGGGCATGGCTACACCTTC
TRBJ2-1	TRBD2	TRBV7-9	CASSKGLAGGPRFDEQFF	TGTGCCAGCAGCAAGGGACTAGCGGGAGGGCCTAGGTTCGATGAGCAGTTCTTC
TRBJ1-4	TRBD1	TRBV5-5	CASSDPTGQVEKLFF	TGTGCCAGCAGCGACCCAACGGGACAGGTAGAAAAACTGTTTTTT
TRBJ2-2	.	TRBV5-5	CASSLASRNNTGELFF	TGTGCCAGCAGCTTGGCTTCCAGAAATAACACCGGGGAGCTGTTTTTT
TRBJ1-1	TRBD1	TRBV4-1	CASSQRQGDTEAFF	TGCGCCAGCAGCCAACGACAGGGCGACACTGAAGCTTTCTTT
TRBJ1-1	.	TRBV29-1	CSVEVYGGAFF	TGCAGCGTTGAGGTTTACGGTGGAGCTTTCTTT
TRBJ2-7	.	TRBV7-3	CASSTSGSAHEQYF	TGTGCCAGCAGCACAAGTGGGTCTGCGCACGAGCAGTACTTC
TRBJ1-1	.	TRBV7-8	CASSLRDGLMNTEAFF	TGTGCCAGCAGCCTAAGGGACGGACTTATGAACACTGAAGCTTTCTTT
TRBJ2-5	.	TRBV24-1	CATSQASDLRETQYF	TGTGCCACCAGCCAAGCTAGTGACCTCCGGGAGACCCAGTACTTC